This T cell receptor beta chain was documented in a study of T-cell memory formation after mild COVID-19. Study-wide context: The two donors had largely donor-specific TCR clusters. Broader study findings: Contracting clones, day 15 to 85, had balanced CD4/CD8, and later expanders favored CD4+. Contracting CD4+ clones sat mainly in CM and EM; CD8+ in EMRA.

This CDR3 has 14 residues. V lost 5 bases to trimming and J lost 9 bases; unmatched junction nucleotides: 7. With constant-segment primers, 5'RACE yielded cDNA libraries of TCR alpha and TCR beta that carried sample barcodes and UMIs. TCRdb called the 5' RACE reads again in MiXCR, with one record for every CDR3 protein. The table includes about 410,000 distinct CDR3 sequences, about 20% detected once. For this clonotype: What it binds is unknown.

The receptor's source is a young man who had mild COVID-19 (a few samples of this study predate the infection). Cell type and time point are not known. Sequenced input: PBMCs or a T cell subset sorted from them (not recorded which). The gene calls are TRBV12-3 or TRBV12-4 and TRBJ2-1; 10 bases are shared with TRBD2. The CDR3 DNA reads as TGTGCCAGCAGTAGCGGGAGGGCCATCGGTGAGCAGTTCTTC. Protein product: CASSSGRAIGEQFF.